The rows below give T cell receptor beta chains drawn from one sample of a study of shared clonotypes between healthy human individuals. TCRdb's table, derived via immunoSEQ multiplex PCR, lists solely in-frame clones and lacks some. The sample contains approximately 980,000 clones, approximately 76% of which appear only once. The sample taken for sequencing was memory CD4+ T cells sorted from blood. The receptor source for this set is a man in his late teens or twenties in good health. Each CDR3 is given with its conserved first and last residue.

V	J	length	CDR3
TRBV7-9	TRBJ1-3	16	CASSLWGRDSGNTIYF
TRBV19	TRBJ2-1	13	CASSATQGWEQFF
TRBV7-2	TRBJ2-1	14	CASSRGPEDNEQFF
TRBV2	TRBJ2-7	14	CASYGLAGAREQYF
TRBV5-1	TRBJ2-7	15	CASSLDQGIIYEQYF
TRBV5-1	TRBJ2-3	14	CASSPSGDTDTQYF
TRBV5-1	TRBJ2-1	15	CASSLVAGDHNEQFF
TRBV6-5	TRBJ1-5	13	CASKIGVNQPQHF
TRBV9	TRBJ1-5	17	CASSVATRGREEVAQHF
TRBV7-9	TRBJ2-5	15	CASSKLAGKGETQYF
TRBV5-6	TRBJ1-3	18	CASSLITASGLSGNTIYF
TRBV5-6	TRBJ2-5	16	CASSLGVTSGQETQYF
TRBV27	TRBJ1-4	18	CASSQDARSGRGSEKLFF
TRBV5-1	TRBJ1-5	15	CASKRFPDSNQPQHF
TRBV6-1	TRBJ2-1	11	CASSAREGRFF
TRBV6-6	TRBJ1-3	15	CASGSQGRRGNTIYF
TRBV28	TRBJ2-7	14	CASSFHQGWYEQYF
TRBV5-6	TRBJ1-1	15	CASSLGPGRNTEAFF
TRBV11-2	TRBJ2-7	13	CASSPHLLDEQYF
TRBV7-2	TRBJ2-3	17	CASSLGLAGGPADTQYF
TRBV7-8	TRBJ2-7	12	CASSVTGREQYF
TRBV29-1	TRBJ2-1	13	CSARGTSYNEQFF
TRBV9	TRBJ2-3	15	CASSVVGHDTDTQYF
TRBV7-9	TRBJ1-4	13	CASGWAGNEKLFF
TRBV2	TRBJ1-1	14	CASSTGTGNTEAFF
TRBV4-3	TRBJ2-7	16	CASSQAPAAVAYEQYF
TRBV14	TRBJ2-7	14	CASSQGGGVYEQYF
TRBV28	TRBJ2-7	15	CASSSTSGVGYEQYF
TRBV15	TRBJ2-2	15	CATTPNYRETGELFF
TRBV2	TRBJ1-6	13	CAPGDRVRSPLHF
TRBV6-4	TRBJ2-1	13	CASSLREGNEQFF
TRBV7-9	TRBJ2-2	15	CASASTRVGAGELFF
TRBV18	TRBJ2-5	14	CASSPERGVETQYF